A selection of T cell receptor beta chains follows, all from one sample in a study of vaccination and CD4 T cells after COVID-19. Antigens for these TCRs are unknown. Using its own MiXCR run on the PCR reads, TCRdb lists one record per CDR3 protein. The sample lists about 11,000 distinct CDR3 sequences, roughly 28% occurring once. Sequencing was done on a sample of CD4+ T cells from blood, cultured in vitro. These receptor sequences come from a human donor who had recovered from COVID-19. The CDR3 runs from the conserved cysteine through the conserved F or W. For some rows the clone size is stated as once, few or many, or as a class when expanded; others skip it.

TRBV7-2	medium-sized	TRBJ2-7	CASNFRAGVGEQYF
TRBV7-3	NA	TRBJ2-1	CASSRTSGGGNEQFF
TRBV20-1	medium-sized	TRBJ1-6	CSARTGGKAPLHF
TRBV27	NA	TRBJ2-6	CASSSHVRGRSGANVLTF
TRBV7-2	NA	TRBJ1-2	CASSPRLDRDGYTF
TRBV5-4	once	TRBJ2-1	CASTRRGNNEQFF
TRBV7-2	NA	TRBJ2-7	CASSALHRGGEQYF
TRBV20-1	medium-sized	TRBJ1-5	CSARVGRATNQPQHF
TRBV7-2	few	TRBJ2-5	CASSFSSGIRGETQYF
TRBV6-2/TRBV6-3	NA	TRBJ2-7	CASSYVGRPLHYEQYF
TRBV18	NA	TRBJ2-5	CASSPALEGETQYF
TRBV20-1	few	TRBJ2-7	CSARVGSGGVEQYF
TRBV12-3/TRBV12-4	few	TRBJ1-1	CASSLWGNTEAFF
TRBV20-1	NA	TRBJ2-7	CSARDVTENPYEQYF
TRBV7-2	few	TRBJ2-7	CASSLEAGYEQYF
TRBV28	few	TRBJ2-5	CASSSPLGNQETQYF
TRBV28	NA	TRBJ2-5	CASSWGLAGVWETQYF
TRBV24-1	NA	TRBJ2-5	CATSGGGTSFRGEETQYF
TRBV6-5	NA	TRBJ1-1	CASSYGGRAFF
TRBV11-3	NA	TRBJ1-6	CASSPPTGLTLHF
TRBV18	few	TRBJ1-2	CASSAGTDYGYTF
TRBV2	NA	TRBJ1-1	CASSAGTQNTEAFF
TRBV7-2	few	TRBJ2-3	CASSLAGTGPTDTQYF
TRBV20-1	few	TRBJ2-7	CSASWWKDPYEQYF
TRBV29-1	NA	TRBJ2-5	CSVEQGETQYF
TRBV7-9	NA	TRBJ2-7	CASSLRLLPPYEQYF
TRBV5-5	few	TRBJ1-2	CASSLGAGGYGYTF
TRBV20-1	NA	TRBJ1-5	CSALPDRAGQPQHF
TRBV20-1	medium-sized	TRBJ1-5	CSARTDSNQPQHF
TRBV7-9	few	TRBJ2-1	CASKGREENEQFF
TRBV18	NA	TRBJ2-7	CASSPGYGYEQYF
TRBV27	NA	TRBJ2-7	CASSPRQGGYEQYF
TRBV30	once	TRBJ2-3	CAWETGFSDTQYF
TRBV10-3	NA	TRBJ2-7	CAIRGVVGQSYYEQYF
TRBV20-1	medium-sized	TRBJ2-5	CSARPGLADQETQYF
TRBV7-2	NA	TRBJ1-1	CASSFLEGKGSEAFF
TRBV6-1	NA	TRBJ2-1	CASSEGYQLYNEQFF
TRBV6-1	NA	TRBJ1-5	CASRRAGTVVYQPQHF
TRBV5-1	NA	TRBJ1-1	CASSQDWNTEAFF
TRBV6-1	few	TRBJ1-2	CASSVSGTLYGYTF
TRBV6-2/TRBV6-3	once	TRBJ1-2	CASSRTGHSGDNYGYTF
TRBV11-1	few	TRBJ2-1	CASSLGRGGLRNEQFF
TRBV18	NA	TRBJ2-5	CASSPPPRDIQGGQETQYF
TRBV30	NA	TRBJ2-7	CAWSRQGAGEQYF
TRBV20-1	NA	TRBJ1-1	CSASIENTEAFF
TRBV7-9	few	TRBJ1-6	CASSLLGQGDSPLHF
TRBV20-1	hyperexpanded	TRBJ1-1	CSAQRGYTEAFF
TRBV24-1	NA	TRBJ2-2	CATRENTGELFF
TRBV6-4	NA	TRBJ1-1	CASRQDRNTEAFF
TRBV6-2/TRBV6-3	NA	TRBJ2-7	CASSYPGQGRYEQYF
TRBV20-1	few	TRBJ2-7	CSAWGLAGGGEQYF
TRBV27	NA	TRBJ1-2	CASSSLAGTNYGYTF
TRBV7-2	medium-sized	TRBJ1-6	CASSSRTGVNSPLHF
TRBV7-3	few	TRBJ2-5	CASSSGASRGETQYF
TRBV3-1	NA	TRBJ1-1	CASSRGTTEAFF
TRBV6-5	NA	TRBJ2-7	CASSWTSYEQYF
TRBV20-1	medium-sized	TRBJ1-2	CSASPQGANYGYTF
TRBV6-1	few	TRBJ1-2	CASSASQGTYGYTF